This entry is about one TCR beta chain. Its cognate antigen is unknown. These data originate in a study of OX40 agonist ivuxolimab in advanced cancers. About the study: The treatment was a fully human IgG2 OX40 agonist, ivuxolimab. Hepatocellular carcinoma, melanoma, renal cell or head and neck cancer affected the dose-escalation patients. General study results and limits: Partial responders at 0.1-3.0 mg/kg had among the lowest clonal expansion.

Sequenced by immunoSEQ multiplex PCR; TCRdb stores in-frame clones only, minus some. This sample has 90,000 or so clones, with about 89% found just once. CDR3 length: 13 residues. From germline, CDR1 is SGHTA and CDR2 FQGNSA. V was pared by 5 bases and J by 1 base, with 8 bases between. The specimen was CD4+ or CD8+ T cells sorted from blood, collected in a trial of the OX40 agonist ivuxolimab. The chain is built from TRBV7-2 and TRBJ1-2; D is unclear. The clonotype originates from an adult with an advanced solid tumor such as melanoma, head and neck, liver or kidney cancer. The CDR3 sequence: CASSMDGNYGYTF. CDR3 DNA sequence: TGTGCCAGCAGCATGGACGGTAACTATGGCTACACCTTC.